This TCR beta chain was sequenced in a study of cytomegalovirus exposure and HLA in healthy donors. General study results and limits: The TCR clusters that emerged in the first cohort tended, a later analysis found, to co-occur in the approximately 130 validation repertoires. The study flagged about 150 TCR beta chains as cytomegalovirus-associated.

Produced via immunoSEQ multiplex PCR; TCRdb's table is partial and in-frame only. The repertoire holds hundreds of thousands of clones, around 87% seen once, with about 2% in the top ten. From the roughly 110-subject validation cohort, which was separate from the approximately 670-subject first cohort, the donors were drawn. Deletions cut 5 bases from V and 0 bases from J, with 20 bases between. Germline V gives CDR1 SEHNR, CDR2 FQNEAQ (reference sequence). The CDR3 length is 18 residues. Worth noting for this clone: What it recognizes is unknown.

This sequence was found in a woman aged 18-30 years in good health and CMV-seropositive. The chain joins TRBV7-9 to TRBJ2-1, with D unclear. Sequenced: PBMCs. Here the CDR3 reads CASSTLTIPWSSYNEQFF. The CDR3 DNA follows: TGTGCCAGCAGCACATTGACCATACCCTGGAGCTCCTACAATGAGCAGTTCTTC. Full variable domain (outside the CDR3, taken from reference TRBV7-9 and TRBJ2-1): DTGVSQNPRHKITKRGQNVTFRCDPISEHNRLYWYRQTLGQGPEFLTYFQNEAQLEKSRLLSDRFSAERPKGSFSTLEIQRTEQGDSAMYLCASSTLTIPWSSYNEQFFGPGTRLTVL.